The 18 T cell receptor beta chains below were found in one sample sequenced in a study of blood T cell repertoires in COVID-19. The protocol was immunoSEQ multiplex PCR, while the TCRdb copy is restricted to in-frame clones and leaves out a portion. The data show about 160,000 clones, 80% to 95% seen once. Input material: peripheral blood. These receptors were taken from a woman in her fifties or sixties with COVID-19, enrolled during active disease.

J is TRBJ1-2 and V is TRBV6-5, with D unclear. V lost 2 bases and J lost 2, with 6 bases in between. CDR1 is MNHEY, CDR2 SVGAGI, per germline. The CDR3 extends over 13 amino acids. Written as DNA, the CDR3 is TGTGCCAGCAGTTACGACTTAAACTATGGCTACACCTTC. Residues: CASSYDLNYGYTF.

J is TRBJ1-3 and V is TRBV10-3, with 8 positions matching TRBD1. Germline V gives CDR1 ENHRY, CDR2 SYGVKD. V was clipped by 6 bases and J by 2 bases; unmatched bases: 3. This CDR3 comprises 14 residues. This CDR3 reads CAISVDRAGNTIYF. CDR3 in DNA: TGTGCCATCAGCGTGGACAGGGCTGGAAACACCATATATTTT.

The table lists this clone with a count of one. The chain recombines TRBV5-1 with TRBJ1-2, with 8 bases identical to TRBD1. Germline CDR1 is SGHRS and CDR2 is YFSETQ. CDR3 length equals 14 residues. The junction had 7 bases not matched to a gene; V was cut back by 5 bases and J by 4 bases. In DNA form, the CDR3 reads TGCGCCAGCAGGACAGGGGAGCTAGGCTATGGCTACACCTTC. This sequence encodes CASRTGELGYGYTF.

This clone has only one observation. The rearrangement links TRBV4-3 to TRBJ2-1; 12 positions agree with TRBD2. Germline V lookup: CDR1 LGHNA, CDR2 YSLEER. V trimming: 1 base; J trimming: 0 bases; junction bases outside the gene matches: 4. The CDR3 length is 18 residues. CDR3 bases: TGCGCCAGCAGCCAAGCGACTAGCGGGGGATTCTCCTACAATGAGCAGTTCTTC. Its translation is CASSQATSGGFSYNEQFF.

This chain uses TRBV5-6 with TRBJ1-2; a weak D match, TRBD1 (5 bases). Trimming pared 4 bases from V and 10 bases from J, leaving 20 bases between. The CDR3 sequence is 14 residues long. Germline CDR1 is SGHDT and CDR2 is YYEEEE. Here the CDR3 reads CASSLRAGYFVYTF. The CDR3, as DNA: TGTGCCAGCAGCCTCCGAGCAGGGTATTTCGTCTACACCTTC. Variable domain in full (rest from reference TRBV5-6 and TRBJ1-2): DAGVTQSPTHLIKTRGQQVTLRCSPKSGHDTVSWYQQALGQGPQFIFQYYEEEERQRGNFPDRFSGHQFPNYSSELNVNALLLGDSALYLCASSLRAGYFVYTFGSGTRLTVV.

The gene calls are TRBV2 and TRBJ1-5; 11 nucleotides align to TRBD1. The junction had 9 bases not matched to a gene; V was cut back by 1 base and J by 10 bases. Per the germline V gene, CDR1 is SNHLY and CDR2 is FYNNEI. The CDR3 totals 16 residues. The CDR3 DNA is TGTGCCAGCAGTGAAGACACCGGGACAGGGGGGTTCCCCCAGCATTTT. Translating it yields CASSEDTGTGGFPQHF.

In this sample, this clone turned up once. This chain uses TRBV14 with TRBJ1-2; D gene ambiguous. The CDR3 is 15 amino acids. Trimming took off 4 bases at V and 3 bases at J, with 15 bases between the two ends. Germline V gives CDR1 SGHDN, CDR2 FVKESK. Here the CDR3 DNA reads TGTGCCAGCAGCCCGCAGGCCCGAGATTACTATGGCTACACCTTC. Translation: CASSPQARDYYGYTF.

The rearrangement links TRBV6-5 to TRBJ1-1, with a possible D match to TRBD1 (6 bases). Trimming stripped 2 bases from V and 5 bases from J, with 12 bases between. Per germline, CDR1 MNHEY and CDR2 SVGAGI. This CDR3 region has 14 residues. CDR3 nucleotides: TGTGCCAGCAGTTACGGGGGGGCGAGGACTGAAGCTTTCTTT. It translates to CASSYGGARTEAFF.

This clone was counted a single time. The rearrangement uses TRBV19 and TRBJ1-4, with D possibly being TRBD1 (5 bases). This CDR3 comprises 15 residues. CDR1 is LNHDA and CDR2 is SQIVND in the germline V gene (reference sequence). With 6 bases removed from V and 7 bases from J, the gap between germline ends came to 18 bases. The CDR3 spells CASSHPGAPTEKLFF. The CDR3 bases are TGTGCCAGTAGCCACCCTGGGGCCCCCACTGAAAAACTGTTTTTT.

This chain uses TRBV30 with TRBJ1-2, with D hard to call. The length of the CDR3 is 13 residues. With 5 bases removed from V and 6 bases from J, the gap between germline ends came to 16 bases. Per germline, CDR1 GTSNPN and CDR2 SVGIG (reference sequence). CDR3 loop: CAWGPWQRDGYTF. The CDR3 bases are TGTGCCTGGGGTCCGTGGCAGAGGGATGGCTACACCTTC.

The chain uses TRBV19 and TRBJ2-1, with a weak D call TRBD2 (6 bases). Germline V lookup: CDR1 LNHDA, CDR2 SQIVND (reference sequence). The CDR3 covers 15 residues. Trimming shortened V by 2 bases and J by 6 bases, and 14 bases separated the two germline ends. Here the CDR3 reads CASSISGGYGNEQFF. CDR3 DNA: TGTGCCAGTAGTATAAGCGGAGGGTACGGCAATGAGCAGTTCTTC.

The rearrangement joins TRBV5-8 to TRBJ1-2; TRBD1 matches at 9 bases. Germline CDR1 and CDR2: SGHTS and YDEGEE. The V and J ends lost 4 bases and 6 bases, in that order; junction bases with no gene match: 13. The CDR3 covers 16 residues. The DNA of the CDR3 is TGTGCCAGCAGCCGCTTACACAGGGGGCGAAACGATGGCTACACCTTC. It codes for CASSRLHRGRNDGYTF.

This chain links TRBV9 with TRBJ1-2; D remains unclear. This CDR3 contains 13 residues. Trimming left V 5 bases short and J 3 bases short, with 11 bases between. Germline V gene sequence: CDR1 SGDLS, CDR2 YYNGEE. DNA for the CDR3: TGTGCCAGCAGTATTTCCCGAGACTATGGCTACACCTTC. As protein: CASSISRDYGYTF.

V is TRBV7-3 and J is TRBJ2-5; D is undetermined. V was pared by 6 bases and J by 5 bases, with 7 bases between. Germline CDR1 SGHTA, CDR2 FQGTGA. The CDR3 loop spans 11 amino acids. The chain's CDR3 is CASSQRETQYF. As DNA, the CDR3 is TGTGCCAGCAGTCAGAGGGAGACCCAGTACTTC.

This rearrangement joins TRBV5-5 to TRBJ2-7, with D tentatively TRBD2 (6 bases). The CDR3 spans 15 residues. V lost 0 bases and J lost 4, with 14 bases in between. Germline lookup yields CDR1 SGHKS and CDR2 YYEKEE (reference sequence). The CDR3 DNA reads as TGTGCCAGCAGCTTGGCCGGCGGGATTATTTACGAGCAGTACTTC. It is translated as CASSLAGGIIYEQYF.

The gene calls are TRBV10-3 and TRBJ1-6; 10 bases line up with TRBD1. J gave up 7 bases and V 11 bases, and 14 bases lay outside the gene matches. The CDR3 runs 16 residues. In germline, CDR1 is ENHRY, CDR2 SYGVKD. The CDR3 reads CASNPGQGSWNSPLHF. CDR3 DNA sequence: TGTGCCTCGAATCCGGGACAGGGGTCTTGGAATTCACCCCTCCACTTT.

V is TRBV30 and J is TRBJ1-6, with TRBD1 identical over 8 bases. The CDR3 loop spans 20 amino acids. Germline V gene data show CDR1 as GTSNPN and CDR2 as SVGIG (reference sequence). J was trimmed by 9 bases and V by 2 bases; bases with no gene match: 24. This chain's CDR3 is CAWSKYPGQVNALGGSPLHF. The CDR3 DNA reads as TGTGCCTGGAGTAAATACCCGGGACAGGTGAACGCACTCGGCGGTTCACCCCTCCACTTT.

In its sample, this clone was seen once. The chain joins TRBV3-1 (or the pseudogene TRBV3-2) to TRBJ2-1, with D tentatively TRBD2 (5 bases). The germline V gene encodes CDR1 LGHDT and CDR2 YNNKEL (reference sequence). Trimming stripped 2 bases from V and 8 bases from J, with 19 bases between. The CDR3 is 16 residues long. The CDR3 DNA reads TGTGCCAGCAGCCAATTTTCGGGAACAGTTAGCGATGAGCAGTTCTTC. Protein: CASSQFSGTVSDEQFF.